The 30 T cell receptor beta chains reported below all come from one sample, sequenced in a study of blood T cell repertoires in COVID-19 (TCRdb year 2020). The protocol used for the library was the immunoSEQ multiplex PCR assay. TCRdb obtained this table from immuneACCESS and retained in-frame rearrangements with V and J assigned. These tables miss some clones; where compared with another copy, unresolved V genes account for less than half of the shortfall, and the remainder is unexplained. Across this sample there are approximately 100,000 clones, with approximately 80% seen only once. Around 6.7% of the sample is held by the ten biggest clonotypes. Sequencing was carried out using peripheral blood. The source of these receptors is a woman between 45 and 65 years old with acute or convalescent COVID-19.

This chain joins TRBV20-1 and TRBJ1-6; TRBD1 is a possible D gene (5 bases). From germline, CDR1 is DFQATT and CDR2 SNEGSKA (reference sequence). V shed 5 bases and J shed 9 bases, with 8 bases lying between them. This CDR3 is 11 amino acids long. The CDR3, as DNA: TGCAGTGCTCGGACACTTTCACCCCTCCACTTT. Its translation is CSARTLSPLHF.

This chain uses TRBV2 with TRBJ1-2; no clear D. CDR1 is SNHLY, CDR2 FYNNEI, per germline. CDR3 length: 13 amino acids. Trimming took 2 bases from V and 6 from J, leaving 10 bases between them. The CDR3 DNA is TGTGCCAGCAGTGAAACAGAGTGGGATGGCTACACCTTC. Its translation is CASSETEWDGYTF.

This rearrangement joins TRBV11-2 to TRBJ2-1, with D possibly TRBD2 on 6 matching bases. The CDR3 sequence is 15 residues long. V was pared by 0 bases and J by 0 bases, with 6 bases between. CDR1 is SGHAT and CDR2 is FQNNGV in the germline V gene. The CDR3 loop is CASSLDGGSYNEQFF. The CDR3 nucleotides read TGTGCCAGCAGCTTAGACGGGGGCTCCTACAATGAGCAGTTCTTC.

The V call is TRBV28, the J call TRBJ1-4; no firm D call. This CDR3 has 15 residues. V was pared by 2 bases and J by 7 bases, with 14 bases between. Germline V gene sequence: CDR1 MDHEN, CDR2 SYDVKM. CDR3 protein: CASSLGGGYGEKLFF. In DNA, the CDR3 is TGTGCCAGCAGTTTAGGAGGAGGGTACGGTGAAAAACTGTTTTTT. The complete variable domain, with remaining parts taken from reference TRBV28 and TRBJ1-4, reads DVKVTQSSRYLVKRTGEKVFLECVQDMDHENMFWYRQDPGLGLRLIYFSYDVKMKEKGDIPEGYSVSREKKERFSLILESASTNQTSMYLCASSLGGGYGEKLFFGSGTQLSVL.

This chain connects TRBV2 to TRBJ2-6; possible D gene TRBD1, 6 bases. Germline loops: CDR1 SNHLY, CDR2 FYNNEI. Trimming left V 9 bases short and J 2 bases short, with 14 bases between. The CDR3 is 15 amino acids. The DNA of the CDR3 is TGTGCCAGTACCCGCCCAGGGGCTGGGGCCAACGTCCTGACTTTC. Protein: CASTRPGAGANVLTF.

This sequence joins TRBV28 and TRBJ1-5; possibly TRBD1 for D (5 bases). Germline CDR1 reads MDHEN; CDR2 reads SYDVKM. The CDR3 extends over 17 amino acids. V was cut by 3 bases and J by 2 bases, with 17 bases left in between. CDR3: CASSFSGGPYGNQPQHF. DNA for the CDR3: TGTGCCAGCAGTTTTTCGGGGGGTCCCTATGGCAATCAGCCCCAGCATTTT.

This clone has just a few counts. The chain is built from TRBV15 and TRBJ1-2; D ambiguous. V was cut by 0 bases and J by 4 bases, with 6 bases left in between. Germline CDR1 and CDR2: LNHNV and YYDKDF (reference sequence). This CDR3 has 13 residues. This CDR3 reads CATSRDLGYGYTF. The CDR3 DNA is TGTGCCACCAGCAGAGATCTCGGCTATGGCTACACCTTC.

This rearrangement joins TRBV10-3 to TRBJ2-1; TRBD1 matches at 9 bases. The CDR3 consists of 13 residues. V shed 9 bases, J shed 8 bases, and the junction held 8 bases outside the gene matches. From germline, CDR1 is ENHRY and CDR2 SYGVKD. The CDR3 here is CAIRQGGGDEQFF. In nucleotides, the CDR3 is TGTGCCATTAGACAGGGGGGTGGGGATGAGCAGTTCTTC.

V usage is TRBV7-9 and J usage is TRBJ1-2; D not certain. The V gene's germline CDR1 is SEHNR and CDR2 FQNEAQ (reference sequence). Trimming took off 2 bases at V and 2 bases at J, with 12 bases between the two ends. This CDR3 contains 15 residues. In DNA, the CDR3 is TGTGCCAGCAGCTTAACTGGGAGGGCAAACTATGGCTACACCTTC. Translating gives CASSLTGRANYGYTF.

This chain links TRBV15 with TRBJ1-2; 7 bases match TRBD1. The CDR3 extends over 18 amino acids. Trimming removed 0 bases from V and 4 bases from J; junction bases left unmatched: 14. The germline CDR1 and CDR2 sequences are LNHNV and YYDKDF (reference sequence). CDR3 coding DNA: TGTGCCACCAGCAGAGAGGGGAGCGACGACAGGGCAATCTATGGCTACACCTTC. Translated, it gives CATSREGSDDRAIYGYTF.

This chain links TRBV5-5 with TRBJ2-3; 7 bases line up with TRBD1. The CDR3 runs 14 residues. J gave up 5 bases and V 0 bases, and 3 bases lay outside the gene matches. Germline V gene data show CDR1 as SGHKS and CDR2 as YYEKEE (reference sequence). Here the CDR3 reads CASSLAQGEDTQYF. In nucleotides, the CDR3 is TGTGCCAGCAGCTTGGCGCAGGGGGAAGATACGCAGTATTTT.

V usage is TRBV19 and J usage is TRBJ2-1, with TRBD2 identical over 10 bases. V was pared by 7 bases and J by 7 bases, with 13 bases of the junction left unmatched. In germline, CDR1 is LNHDA, CDR2 SQIVND (reference sequence). The CDR3 contains 16 residues. The CDR3 bases are TGTGCCAGTACTTATACCCCTAGCGGGGGCAGGAATGAGCAGTTCTTC. It yields the protein CASTYTPSGGRNEQFF.

This clone came up a few times. The chain uses TRBV7-9 and TRBJ1-1, with D uncertain. The CDR3 length is 19 residues. V lost 5 bases and J lost 1, with 26 bases in between. Germline V gives CDR1 SEHNR, CDR2 FQNEAQ (reference sequence). CDR3 nucleotide sequence: TGTGCCAGCAGCCCACCCGGACCGGTGAGGATTAGCGAGAACACTGAAGCTTTCTTT. Protein product: CASSPPGPVRISENTEAFF.

A single count supports this clone. The chain recombines TRBV5-1 with TRBJ1-2; D not certain. Trimming pared 0 bases from V and 5 bases from J, leaving 11 bases between. The CDR3 has 14 residues. The germline V gene encodes CDR1 SGHRS and CDR2 YFSETQ. The CDR3 sequence is CASSLDPSAYGYTF. The CDR3 nucleotides read TGCGCCAGCAGCTTGGACCCCAGCGCGTATGGCTACACCTTC. The whole variable domain, filled in from reference TRBV5-1 and TRBJ1-2, reads KAGVTQTPRYLIKTRGQQVTLSCSPISGHRSVSWYQQTPGQGLQFLFEYFSETQRNKGNFPGRFSGRQFSNSRSEMNVSTLELGDSALYLCASSLDPSAYGYTFGSGTRLTVV.

The chain is built from TRBV28 and TRBJ1-5; D ambiguous. The CDR3 runs 12 residues. CDR1 is MDHEN, CDR2 SYDVKM, per germline. Trimming shortened V by 7 bases and J by 1 base, and 5 bases separated the two germline ends. CDR3 loop: CASTVSNQPQHF. The DNA for the CDR3 is TGTGCCAGCACTGTCAGCAATCAGCCCCAGCATTTT. Combining the CDR3 with reference TRBV28 and TRBJ1-5 gives the whole variable domain DVKVTQSSRYLVKRTGEKVFLECVQDMDHENMFWYRQDPGLGLRLIYFSYDVKMKEKGDIPEGYSVSREKKERFSLILESASTNQTSMYLCASTVSNQPQHFGDGTRLSIL.

The chain is built from TRBV18 and TRBJ2-1; 12 nucleotides align to TRBD2. Germline loops: CDR1 KGHSH, CDR2 LQKENI. V lost 6 bases, J lost 5 bases, and 2 bases stayed unmatched. There are 14 residues in the CDR3. This chain's CDR3 is CASSSSGGDNEQFF. CDR3 nucleotides: TGTGCCAGCTCGTCTAGCGGGGGGGACAATGAGCAGTTCTTC. Together with reference TRBV18 and TRBJ2-1, the CDR3 gives the full variable domain: NAGVMQNPRHLVRRRGQEARLRCSPMKGHSHVYWYRQLPEEGLKFMVYLQKENIIDESGMPKERFSAEFPKEGPSILRIQQVVRGDSAAYFCASSSSGGDNEQFFGPGTRLTVL.

In its sample, this clone was seen once. V gene TRBV5-5 combines with J gene TRBJ1-1; D is unclear. The V gene lost 2 bases and the J gene lost 7 bases, with 15 bases spanning the gap. There are 14 residues in the CDR3. The germline V gene has CDR1 SGHKS and CDR2 YYEKEE (reference sequence). The CDR3 loop is CASSLNPAGGEAFF. CDR3 sequence (DNA): TGTGCCAGCAGCTTAAATCCTGCCGGCGGTGAAGCTTTCTTT.

This chain links TRBV6-5 with TRBJ1-1; D possibly corresponds to TRBD1 (6 bases). Germline CDR1 is MNHEY and CDR2 is SVGAGI. The CDR3 sequence is 13 residues long. V shed 5 bases and J shed 2 bases, with 9 bases lying between them. CDR3 residues: CASSRQENTEAFF. The CDR3 DNA reads as TGTGCCAGCAGTCGACAGGAAAACACTGAAGCTTTCTTT.

This rearrangement joins TRBV23-1 to TRBJ1-2, with D possibly being TRBD1 (5 bases). TRBV23-1 qualifies as an ORF whose function is uncertain. The CDR3 runs 16 residues. The V gene lost 0 bases and the J gene lost 6 bases, with 17 bases spanning the gap. The CDR3 sequence is CASSQSGRYRFHGYTF. CDR3 bases: TGCGCCAGCAGTCAATCGGGGAGGTACAGGTTCCATGGCTACACCTTC.

This clone was counted only a few times. This chain uses TRBV13 with TRBJ1-1, with TRBD1 identical over 8 bases. The length of the CDR3 is 13 residues. From germline, CDR1 is PRHDT and CDR2 FYEKMQ (reference sequence). V lost 2 bases to trimming and J lost 5 bases; unmatched junction nucleotides: 1. The chain's CDR3 is CASSLTGGTEAFF. Written as DNA, the CDR3 is TGTGCCAGCAGCTTAACAGGGGGGACTGAAGCTTTCTTT.

The chain joins TRBV3-1 (or the pseudogene TRBV3-2) to TRBJ1-2, with 9 bases that match TRBD1. V dropped 6 bases and J dropped 1; count of bases not matched to a gene: 3. The CDR3 has 14 residues. The V gene's germline CDR1 is LGHDT and CDR2 YNNKEL (reference sequence). As DNA, the CDR3 is TGTGCCAGCAGGGGACAGGGAGGTAACTATGGCTACACCTTC. This translates into CASRGQGGNYGYTF.

This clone has only a few counts. The rearrangement joins TRBV28 to TRBJ1-1; maybe TRBD1 (6 bases). CDR1 is MDHEN and CDR2 is SYDVKM in the germline V gene. This CDR3 spans 15 amino acids. Trimming left V 6 bases short and J 2 bases short, with 16 bases between. The CDR3 reads CASRREGGFNTEAFF. DNA of the CDR3: TGTGCCAGCAGACGGGAGGGGGGGTTTAACACTGAAGCTTTCTTT.

This rearrangement joins TRBV27 to TRBJ1-2; tentatively, D is TRBD1 (6 bases). The CDR3 consists of 13 residues. Germline-derived CDR1 and CDR2 are MNHEY and SMNVEV (reference sequence). V was clipped by 4 bases and J by 4 bases, with 10 bases between them. The CDR3 bases are TGTGCCAGCAGTTCACAGGGTGTCTATGGCTACACCTTC. Translation gives CASSSQGVYGYTF.

The CDR3 is CASTRGTAPNSPLHF. CDR3 sequence (DNA): TGTGCCAGCACCAGGGGGACAGCCCCTAATTCACCCCTCCACTTT. V usage is TRBV27 and J usage is TRBJ1-6, with TRBD1 matching 7 bases. The germline gives CDR1 MNHEY, CDR2 SMNVEV (reference sequence). This CDR3 is built from 15 residues. Germline trimming cut 7 bases from V and 6 bases from J; bases unmatched to any gene: 9.

The chain combines TRBV7-2 with TRBJ1-5, with a weak D call TRBD1 (5 bases). The CDR3 runs to 15 residues. Trimming took off 6 bases at V and 2 bases at J, with 14 bases between the two ends. Germline V gene sequence: CDR1 SGHTA, CDR2 FQGNSA. The CDR3 protein is CASSRQGSGNQPQHF. CDR3 DNA sequence: TGTGCCAGCAGTCGTCAGGGTAGTGGCAATCAGCCCCAGCATTTT. Based on the CDR3 plus reference TRBV7-2 and TRBJ1-5, the full variable domain is GAGVSQSPSNKVTEKGKDVELRCDPISGHTALYWYRQSLGQGLEFLIYFQGNSAPDKSGLPSDRFSAERTGGSVSTLTIQRTQQEDSAVYLCASSRQGSGNQPQHFGDGTRLSIL.

The rearrangement joins TRBV5-1 to TRBJ1-2; 10 bases agree with TRBD1. V lost 1 base to trimming and J lost 0 bases; unmatched junction nucleotides: 12. CDR3 length: 19 amino acids. The germline CDR1 and CDR2 sequences are SGHRS and YFSETQ. CDR3 loop: CASSLMTGTGDFPNYGYTF. DNA of the CDR3: TGCGCCAGCAGCTTGATGACCGGGACAGGGGATTTTCCTAACTATGGCTACACCTTC.

The chain uses TRBV7-2 and TRBJ2-3; perhaps TRBD2 as D (6 bases). CDR1 and CDR2 (germline): SGHTA, FQGNSA. Trimming removed 0 bases from V and 8 bases from J, with 12 bases in between. The CDR3 sequence is 14 residues long. The CDR3 region has the DNA TGTGCCAGCAGCTTAGCGGGGGGACGCACTACGCAGTATTTT. It yields the protein CASSLAGGRTTQYF.

The table lists this clone with a count of one. This chain uses TRBV3-1 (or the pseudogene TRBV3-2) with TRBJ1-6, with TRBD1 identical over 10 bases. J gave up 7 bases and V 1 base, and 4 bases lay outside the gene matches. Germline values: CDR1 LGHDT, CDR2 YNNKEL (reference sequence). The CDR3 is 16 amino acids. CDR3 coding DNA: TGTGCCAGCAGCCAAGGGGGGGACAGGGGAAATTCACCCCTCCACTTT. Encoded protein: CASSQGGDRGNSPLHF.

The chain joins TRBV30 to TRBJ1-2; the D is unclear. V lost 1 base, J lost 4 bases, and 7 bases lay in between. The CDR3 runs to 12 residues. Germline lookup yields CDR1 GTSNPN and CDR2 SVGIG (reference sequence). CDR3 sequence (DNA): TGTGCCTGGAGTGCAAACGGCTATGGCTACACCTTC. This translates into CAWSANGYGYTF.

A single count supports this clone. The chain recombines TRBV11-2 with TRBJ1-2; 10 bases agree with TRBD1. Germline V gene data show CDR1 as SGHAT and CDR2 as FQNNGV. This CDR3 region has 16 residues. J lost 0 bases, V lost 5 bases, and 6 bases had no gene match. CDR3 coding DNA: TGTGCCAGCAGCCGTCCCGGGACAGGGGCTAACTATGGCTACACCTTC. It translates to CASSRPGTGANYGYTF.